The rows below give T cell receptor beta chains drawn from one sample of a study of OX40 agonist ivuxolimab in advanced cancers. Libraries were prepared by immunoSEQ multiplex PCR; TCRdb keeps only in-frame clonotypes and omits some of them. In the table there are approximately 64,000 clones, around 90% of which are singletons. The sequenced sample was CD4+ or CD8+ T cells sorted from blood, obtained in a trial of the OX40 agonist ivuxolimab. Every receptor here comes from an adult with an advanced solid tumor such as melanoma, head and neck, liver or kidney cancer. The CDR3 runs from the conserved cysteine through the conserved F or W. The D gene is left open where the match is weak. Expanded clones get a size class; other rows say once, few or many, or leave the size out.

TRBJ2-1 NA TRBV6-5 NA CASSYSPYDNEQFF TGTGCCAGCAGTTACTCTCCGTACGACAATGAGCAGTTCTTC
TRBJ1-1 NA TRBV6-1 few CASSEVGGGAFF TGTGCCAGCAGTGAAGTGGGTGGAGGCGCTTTCTTT
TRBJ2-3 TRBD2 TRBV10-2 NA CASGVTSGRAVADTQYF TGCGCCAGCGGGGTGACTAGCGGGAGGGCCGTCGCAGATACGCAGTATTTT
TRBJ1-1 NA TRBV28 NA CASSITGIVPEAFF TGTGCCAGCAGTATCACAGGGATTGTTCCTGAAGCTTTCTTT
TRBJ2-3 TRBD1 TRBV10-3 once CAISKTGDTDTQYF TGTGCCATCAGTAAAACAGGGGACACAGATACGCAGTATTTT
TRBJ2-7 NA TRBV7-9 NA CASRRGTPGSYEQYF TGTGCCAGCAGGCGAGGGACTCCCGGTTCCTACGAGCAGTACTTC
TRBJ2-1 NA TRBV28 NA CASSLGAVSYNEQFF TGTGCCAGCAGCCTGGGGGCGGTATCCTACAATGAGCAGTTCTTC
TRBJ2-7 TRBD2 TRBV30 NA CAWSWGGRPYEQYF TGTGCCTGGAGCTGGGGGGGTCGGCCCTACGAGCAGTACTTC
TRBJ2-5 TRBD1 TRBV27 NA CASSEYGTGGLETQYF TGTGCCAGCAGTGAATACGGGACAGGGGGCTTGGAGACCCAGTACTTC
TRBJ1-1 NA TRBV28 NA CASRPSGPEAFF TGTGCCAGCAGACCCTCGGGTCCTGAAGCTTTCTTT
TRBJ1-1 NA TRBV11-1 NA CASSLGAGNTEAFF TGTGCCAGCAGCTTAGGAGCGGGAAACACTGAAGCTTTCTTT
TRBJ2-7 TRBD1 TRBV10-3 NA CAISRSGTGTYEQYF TGTGCCATCAGTCGCTCCGGGACAGGGACCTACGAGCAGTACTTC
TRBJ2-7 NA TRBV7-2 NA CASSLANGAYEQYF TGTGCCAGCAGCTTAGCGAACGGAGCCTACGAGCAGTACTTC
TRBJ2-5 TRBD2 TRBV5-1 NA CASSGLAGETQYF TGCGCCAGCAGCGGACTAGCGGGAGAGACCCAGTACTTC
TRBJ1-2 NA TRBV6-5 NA CASRTDRNYGYTF TGTGCCAGCAGGACCGACCGAAACTATGGCTACACCTTC
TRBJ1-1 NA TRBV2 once CASPRDTHGPEAFF TGTGCCAGCCCGCGGGACACCCATGGACCTGAAGCTTTCTTT
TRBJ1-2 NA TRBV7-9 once CASSLSITGANYGYTF TGTGCCAGCAGCCTTAGTATCACTGGAGCTAACTATGGCTACACCTTC
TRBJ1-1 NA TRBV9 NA CASSPRPRRDTEAFF TGTGCCAGCAGCCCCCGACCCCGGAGGGACACTGAAGCTTTCTTT
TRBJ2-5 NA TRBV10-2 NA CASRSGPETQYF TGCGCCAGCAGATCAGGCCCAGAGACCCAGTACTTC
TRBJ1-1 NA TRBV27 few CASSLSPSRAFF TGTGCCAGCAGTTTATCCCCGTCTAGAGCTTTCTTT
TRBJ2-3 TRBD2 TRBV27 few CASSLSLAGGQDTQYF TGTGCCAGCAGCCTTAGCCTAGCGGGAGGGCAAGATACGCAGTATTTT
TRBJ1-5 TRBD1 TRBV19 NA CASTVTGGVSNQPQHF TGTGCCAGTACCGTGACAGGGGGTGTCAGCAATCAGCCCCAGCATTTT
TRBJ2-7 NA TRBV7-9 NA CASSQSGLASYEQYF TGTGCCAGCAGCCAGAGCGGGCTCGCCTCCTACGAGCAGTACTTC
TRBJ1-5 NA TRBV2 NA CASSGTGREGQPQHF TGTGCCAGCAGCGGAACGGGGAGGGAAGGTCAGCCCCAGCATTTT
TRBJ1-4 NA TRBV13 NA CASSSWSRNEKLFF TGTGCCAGCAGCTCGTGGAGCCGGAATGAAAAACTGTTTTTT
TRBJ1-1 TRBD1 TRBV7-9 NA CASSPRQGAEAFF TGTGCCAGCAGCCCACGACAGGGGGCTGAAGCTTTCTTT
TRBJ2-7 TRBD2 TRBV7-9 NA CASSQTSGSYEQYF TGTGCCAGCAGCCAGACTAGCGGCTCCTACGAGCAGTACTTC
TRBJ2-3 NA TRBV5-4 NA CASSARDTSTDTQYF TGTGCCAGCAGCGCCAGAGACACTAGCACAGATACGCAGTATTTT
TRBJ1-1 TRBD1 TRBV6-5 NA CASRRTGGIPEAFF TGTGCCAGCAGACGGACAGGGGGCATCCCTGAAGCTTTCTTT
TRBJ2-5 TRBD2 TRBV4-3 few CASSQDFSAGGWETQYF TGCGCCAGCAGCCAAGACTTCTCAGCGGGAGGCTGGGAGACCCAGTACTTC
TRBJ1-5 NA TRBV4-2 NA CASSQDGEGNNQPQHF TGTGCCAGCAGCCAAGATGGCGAAGGGAACAATCAGCCCCAGCATTTT
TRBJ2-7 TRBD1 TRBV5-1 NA CASARDRAYEQYF TGCGCCAGCGCCCGGGACAGAGCCTACGAGCAGTACTTC
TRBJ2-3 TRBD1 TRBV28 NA CASSKRQGASTDTQYF TGTGCCAGCAGTAAAAGACAGGGGGCGAGCACAGATACGCAGTATTTT
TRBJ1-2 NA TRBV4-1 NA CASSQVQSLTYGYTF TGCGCCAGCAGCCAAGTACAGTCTCTCACCTATGGCTACACCTTC
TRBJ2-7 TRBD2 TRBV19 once CASSGTSGSRNEQYF TGTGCCAGTAGCGGGACTAGCGGGAGTCGGAACGAGCAGTACTTC
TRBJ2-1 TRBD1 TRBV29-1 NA CSGTTGVGREQFF TGCAGCGGGACGACAGGGGTAGGGAGAGAGCAGTTCTTC
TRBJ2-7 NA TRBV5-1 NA CASSLGGPGAYEQYF TGCGCCAGCAGCTTGGGGGGGCCGGGGGCCTACGAGCAGTACTTC
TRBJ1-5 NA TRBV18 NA CASSPAGAGQPQHF TGTGCCAGCTCACCCGCAGGGGCGGGCCAGCCCCAGCATTTT
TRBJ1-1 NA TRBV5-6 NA CASSSNTEAFF TGTGCCAGCAGCTCGAACACTGAAGCTTTCTTT
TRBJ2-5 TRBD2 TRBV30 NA CACRGLAGGETQYF TGTGCCTGTAGGGGACTAGCGGGAGGAGAGACCCAGTACTTC
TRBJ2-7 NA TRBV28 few CASSQTSTGSYEQYF TGTGCCAGCAGTCAGACTAGTACGGGTTCCTACGAGCAGTACTTC
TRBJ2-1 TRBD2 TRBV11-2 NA CASSLVGLAGAGYNEQFF TGTGCCAGCAGCTTAGTGGGACTAGCGGGGGCGGGCTACAATGAGCAGTTCTTC
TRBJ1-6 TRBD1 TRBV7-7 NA CASSRDRNSPLHF TGTGCTAGCAGCCGGGACAGAAATTCACCCCTCCACTTT
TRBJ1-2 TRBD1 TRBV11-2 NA CASSLATGFGYTF TGTGCCAGCAGCTTAGCGACAGGGTTTGGCTACACCTTC
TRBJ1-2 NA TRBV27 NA CASSLRPSHGYTF TGTGCCAGCAGTTTACGTCCATCCCATGGCTACACCTTC
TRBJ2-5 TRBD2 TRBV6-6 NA CASSRGLGGHQETQYF TGTGCCAGCAGCCGGGGACTAGGAGGACACCAAGAGACCCAGTACTTC
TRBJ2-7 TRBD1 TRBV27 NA CASSSTGGEQYF TGTGCCAGCAGTTCGACAGGGGGCGAGCAGTACTTC
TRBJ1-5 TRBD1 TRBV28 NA CASSLMDRGIWSNQPQHF TGTGCCAGCAGTTTAATGGACAGGGGTATATGGAGCAATCAGCCCCAGCATTTT